The present entry profiles one TCR beta chain with its context. The sample is drawn from a study of cytomegalovirus exposure and HLA in healthy donors. The PCR made use of 60 Vbeta and 13 Jbeta primers. The assay was immunoSEQ multiplex PCR, and TCRdb's table has in-frame clones only and misses some. The sample contains fewer than 250,000 clones, roughly 80% of which appear only once. The germline CDR1 and CDR2 sequences are MNHEY and SMNVEV (reference sequence). V lost 3 bases, J lost 4 bases, and 9 bases lay in between. The CDR3 has 14 amino acids. The material sequenced was PBMCs. The V gene is TRBV27, the J gene TRBJ1-4; unclear D gene. The sequence came from a man aged 25-40 years in good health and CMV-seronegative. The DNA of the CDR3 is TGTGCCAGCAGTTTTTTGGGCAGTAATGAAAAACTGTTTTTT. Protein sequence: CASSFLGSNEKLFF.